These 23 T cell receptor beta chains originate from one sample sequenced in a study of shared clonotypes between healthy human individuals. Method: immunoSEQ multiplex PCR; TCRdb's copy keeps in-frame clones and lacks some. The data contain about 2.1 million clones, around 93% of them singletons. CD45RO-negative, CCR7-selected cells formed the naive CD8 fraction, which excluded terminally differentiated effector memory CD45RA+ cells. The sequencing sample was made of naive CD8+ T cells from PBMCs. Receptors originate from a man aged 18 to 29 in good health. Some clones in this sample may be carry-over from other donors' samples.

The genes are TRBV7-6 and TRBJ1-3, with TRBD1 matching 7 bases. Germline values: CDR1 SGHVS, CDR2 FNYEAQ. The CDR3 is 15 amino acids. J gave up 2 bases and V 5 bases, and 6 bases lay outside the gene matches. CDR3 region: CASSTGTATGNTIYF. The CDR3 DNA is TGTGCCAGCAGCACAGGGACAGCCACTGGAAACACCATATATTTT.

The chain combines TRBV7-8 with TRBJ2-2, with D maybe TRBD1 (5 bases). There are 13 residues in the CDR3. V gave up 5 bases and J gave up 3 bases, with 7 bases separating them. Per the germline V gene, CDR1 is SGHVS and CDR2 is FQNEAQ. The CDR3 nucleotides read TGTGCCAGCAGCGCAGGGTACACCGGGGAGCTGTTTTTT. Translation gives CASSAGYTGELFF.

The chain combines TRBV7-3 with TRBJ2-1; the D is unclear. Germline V lookup: CDR1 SGHTA, CDR2 FQGTGA. CDR3 length: 13 amino acids. Trimming took 3 bases from V and 7 from J, leaving 10 bases between them. Written as DNA, the CDR3 is TGTGCCAGCAGCTTCCTTGGCAGGAATGAGCAGTTCTTC. This gives the protein CASSFLGRNEQFF.

The chain joins TRBV7-9 to TRBJ2-2, with 7 bases fitting TRBD2. The CDR3 has 15 amino acids. In germline, CDR1 is SEHNR, CDR2 FQNEAQ (reference sequence). V gave up 5 bases and J gave up 5 bases; unmatched junction bases: 8. CDR3 in DNA: TGTGCCAGCAGCCCGCCCAGCGGGAATACCGGGGAGCTGTTTTTT. As protein: CASSPPSGNTGELFF.

The chain carries TRBV4-3 and TRBJ1-5; D remains ambiguous. Trimming removed 6 bases from V and 1 base from J, with 13 bases in between. Per the germline V gene, CDR1 is LGHNA and CDR2 is YSLEER. There are 15 residues in the CDR3. CDR3 loop: CASSYNRESNQPQHF. Written as DNA, the CDR3 is TGCGCCAGCAGTTATAACAGAGAGAGCAATCAGCCCCAGCATTTT.

Of note for this clone: The sample carries other DNA sequences with the same CDR3. Here the CDR3 reads CSVEAGTYEQYF. CDR3 nucleotides: TGCAGCGTTGAGGCAGGAACCTACGAGCAGTACTTC. This sequence joins TRBV29-1 and TRBJ2-7; D uncertain. The CDR3 is 12 amino acids. Trimming removed 3 bases from V and 2 bases from J, with 8 bases in between. Germline V lookup: CDR1 SQVTM, CDR2 ANQGSEA.

This chain uses TRBV7-2 with TRBJ2-7; either TRBD1 or TRBD2 may fit D (5 bases each). The V end was cut by 4 bases, the J end by 3 bases, with 19 bases between. Germline CDR1 SGHTA, CDR2 FQGNSA. The CDR3 is made up of 16 amino acids. This CDR3 reads CASSSKTGTVFYEQYF. The CDR3 DNA reads as TGTGCCAGCAGCTCCAAAACCGGGACGGTGTTCTACGAGCAGTACTTC.

The chain uses TRBV4-1 and TRBJ2-7; D call uncertain. Per the germline V gene, CDR1 is MGHRA and CDR2 is YSYEKL. V was cut by 3 bases and J by 2 bases, with 20 bases left in between. This CDR3 has 17 residues. CDR3: CASSHSPPGPRPYEQYF. The CDR3 DNA is TGCGCCAGCAGCCACTCCCCCCCCGGTCCGAGGCCCTACGAGCAGTACTTC.

This sequence joins TRBV4-2 and TRBJ2-1; 7 bases match TRBD2. With 0 bases clipped from V and 1 base from J, the junction kept 6 bases outside the gene matches. This CDR3 comprises 17 residues. Germline values: CDR1 LGHNA, CDR2 YNFKEQ. CDR3 sequence reads: CASSQEKAGASYNEQFF. CDR3 nucleotides: TGTGCCAGCAGCCAAGAGAAGGCGGGAGCGTCCTACAATGAGCAGTTCTTC.

The chain employs TRBV9 and TRBJ1-2; D gene uncertain. The CDR3 sequence is 15 residues long. V lost 0 bases and J lost 3, with 12 bases in between. CDR1 and CDR2 (germline): SGDLS, YYNGEE. DNA for the CDR3: TGTGCCAGCAGCGTAGAAGGGTTCGGGGACTATGGCTACACCTTC. Protein sequence: CASSVEGFGDYGYTF.

This chain joins TRBV14 and TRBJ1-1, with TRBD1 as a possible D gene (5 bases). Germline V gives CDR1 SGHDN, CDR2 FVKESK. CDR3 length: 17 amino acids. V lost 0 bases and J lost 4, with 18 bases in between. The CDR3, as DNA: TGTGCCAGCAGCCAAGATATCTGGGGGAAGAAGGCCACTGAAGCTTTCTTT. Amino acids: CASSQDIWGKKATEAFF.

The rearrangement links TRBV27 to TRBJ1-5; no clear D gene. The CDR3 is made up of 15 amino acids. Trimming removed 6 bases at V and 4 bases at J, with 16 bases between. Germline V gene lookup returns CDR1 MNHEY and CDR2 SMNVEV (reference sequence). The CDR3 DNA reads as TGTGCCAGCAGACTGAAGACTTTCCCTAATCAGCCCCAGCATTTT. Translating it yields CASRLKTFPNQPQHF.

In this sample, this clone turned up a few times. Other DNA sequences within the sample encode an identical CDR3. This chain connects TRBV27 to TRBJ1-2; D is unclear. Germline lookup yields CDR1 MNHEY and CDR2 SMNVEV (reference sequence). The CDR3 has 13 amino acids. Trimming removed 3 bases from V and 2 bases from J, with 7 bases in between. In DNA, the CDR3 is TGTGCCAGCAGTTTGAGACTCAACTATGGCTACACCTTC. Translated, it gives CASSLRLNYGYTF.

The chain combines TRBV4-2 with TRBJ2-3; D is unresolved. Trimming pared 0 bases from V and 3 bases from J, leaving 13 bases between. The CDR3 extends over 16 amino acids. CDR1 and CDR2 from the germline V gene are LGHNA and YNFKEQ. Here the CDR3 reads CASSQETSLGTDTQYF. CDR3 nucleotides: TGTGCCAGCAGCCAAGAGACCTCTCTAGGAACAGATACGCAGTATTTT.

The V gene is TRBV9, the J gene TRBJ2-1, with 8 nucleotides matching TRBD1. The germline V gene has CDR1 SGDLS and CDR2 YYNGEE. This CDR3 comprises 16 residues. J was trimmed by 2 bases and V by 0 bases; bases with no gene match: 4. This chain's CDR3 is CASSVETGGTYNEQFF. For the CDR3, the DNA is TGTGCCAGCAGCGTAGAAACAGGGGGGACCTACAATGAGCAGTTCTTC.

This chain joins TRBV28 and TRBJ2-3; D unclear. CDR3 length: 15 residues. From germline, CDR1 is MDHEN and CDR2 SYDVKM. Trimming shortened V by 2 bases and J by 2 bases, and 11 bases separated the two germline ends. For the CDR3, the DNA is TGTGCCAGCAGTTTAACGCTGGGGTACACAGATACGCAGTATTTT. Its protein is CASSLTLGYTDTQYF.

The chain employs TRBV14 and TRBJ2-7; D may be TRBD2 (6 bases). The CDR3 covers 13 residues. The V gene lost 8 bases and the J gene lost 4 bases, with 15 bases spanning the gap. CDR1 and CDR2 from the germline V gene are SGHDN and FVKESK. Here the CDR3 reads CASPGEQAYEQYF. The CDR3 DNA sequence: TGTGCCAGCCCGGGAGAACAGGCGTACGAGCAGTACTTC.

The V call is TRBV25-1, the J call TRBJ2-5; possibly TRBD2 for D (5 bases). Matching the DNA end better, TRBJ2-7 makes the J call doubtful. This CDR3 region has 13 residues. Germline loops: CDR1 MGHDK, CDR2 SYGVNS. In DNA form, the CDR3 reads TGTGCCAGCAGTGAAAGAGGGTCCTACGAGCAGTACTTC. Its translation: CASSERGSYEQYF.

This clone came up a few times. The chain carries TRBV10-3 and TRBJ2-7; D gene unclear. V was cut by 3 bases and J by 0 bases, with 6 bases left in between. Germline V gene data show CDR1 as ENHRY and CDR2 as SYGVKD. The CDR3 extends over 13 amino acids. CDR3 sequence (DNA): TGTGCCATCAGTGAAGACACCTCCTACGAGCAGTACTTC. Amino acids: CAISEDTSYEQYF.

V and J are TRBV28 and TRBJ1-5, with D possibly being TRBD1 (5 bases). Germline CDR1 reads MDHEN; CDR2 reads SYDVKM. The CDR3 runs 14 residues. Trimming took 7 bases from V and 6 from J, leaving 16 bases between them. The CDR3 bases are TGTGCCAGCACCCTGGGGCAGGGTAGTCAGCCCCAGCATTTT. Protein product: CASTLGQGSQPQHF.

The chain links TRBV9 to TRBJ2-7, with D perhaps TRBD1 or TRBD2 (5 bases each). Per the germline V gene, CDR1 is SGDLS and CDR2 is YYNGEE. The CDR3 length is 14 residues. V was shortened by 0 bases and J by 5 bases, with 12 bases between the two germline ends. CDR3: CASSVGAGTHEQYF. Written as DNA, the CDR3 is TGTGCCAGCAGCGTAGGGGCCGGGACCCACGAGCAGTACTTC.

This clone came up once. CDR3 region: CASSYLADPQLAQYF. The CDR3 DNA reads as TGTGCCAGCAGCTACCTAGCAGATCCACAGCTGGCGCAGTATTTT. The chain joins TRBV7-2 to TRBJ2-3, with TRBD2 as a possible D gene (5 bases). Trimming left V 4 bases short and J 10 bases short, with 21 bases between. This CDR3 has 15 amino acids. Germline V gives CDR1 SGHTA, CDR2 FQGNSA.

This clone was recorded only once. The chain couples TRBV14 to TRBJ2-1; no definite D call. V was pared by 1 base and J by 5 bases, with 9 bases between. Germline CDR1 reads SGHDN; CDR2 reads FVKESK. This CDR3 is built from 14 residues. CDR3 sequence: CASSQGIRDNEQFF. CDR3 nucleotides: TGTGCCAGCAGCCAAGGTATAAGAGACAATGAGCAGTTCTTC.